The 19 T cell receptor beta chains in this list originate from one sample, sequenced in a study of identical twins. TCRdb re-called the 5' RACE reads through MiXCR, storing one row per CDR3 protein. The repertoire includes about 220,000 distinct CDR3 sequences, 5.5% to 7.5% of them detected once, and roughly 15% sits in the top ten. These data were likewise used in another study, on T cells expressing NK-cell markers.

Sequencing input: CD8+ T cells sorted from blood. The source of these receptors is a woman aged 18-30 years in good health.

The chain recombines TRBV6-5 with TRBJ1-2; D unclear. The CDR3 is 12 residues long. V was trimmed by 9 bases and J by 7 bases, leaving 15 bases between them. Germline CDR1 reads MNHEY; CDR2 reads SVGAGI. Written as DNA, the CDR3 is TGTGCCAGTTCAACGGGGTTAGGTGGCTACACCTTC. Amino acids: CASSTGLGGYTF.

The CDR3, as DNA: TGTGCCAGCAGCTGGACAGGGGGAGGGGGAAGGAGCACTGAAGCTTTCTTT. Translation gives CASSWTGGGGRSTEAFF. The chain employs TRBV7-8 and TRBJ1-1; 10 bases are a match to TRBD1. The V segment lost 4 bases and the J segment 4 bases; nucleotides outside the gene matches: 12. This CDR3 contains 17 residues. Germline CDR1 and CDR2: SGHVS and FQNEAQ.

The chain uses TRBV6-2 or TRBV6-3 and TRBJ2-7; D might be TRBD2 (6 bases). Germline CDR1 is MNHEY and CDR2 is SVGEGT. The CDR3 length is 14 residues. The V gene lost 2 bases and the J gene lost 2 bases, with 10 bases spanning the gap. The chain's CDR3 is CASSYGGGTYEQYF. CDR3 nucleotides: TGTGCCAGCAGTTACGGTGGGGGGACCTACGAGCAGTACTTC.

This clonotype has only a few counts. The chain joins TRBV9 to TRBJ1-2, with D maybe TRBD1 (5 bases). The CDR3 extends over 18 amino acids. The V end lost 4 bases, the J end lost 0 bases, and 22 bases lay between the germline ends. Germline V gene sequence: CDR1 SGDLS, CDR2 YYNGEE. The CDR3 coding sequence is TGTGCCAGCAGCCCCTGGGGACTCTCCCATATATCTAACTATGGCTACACCTTC. This encodes CASSPWGLSHISNYGYTF. The variable domain in full, with the rest retrieved from reference TRBV9 and TRBJ1-2, is DSGVTQTPKHLITATGQRVTLRCSPRSGDLSVYWYQQSLDQGLQFLIQYYNGEERAKGNILERFSAQQFPDLHSELNLSSLELGDSALYFCASSPWGLSHISNYGYTFGSGTRLTVV.

This clonotype was counted a few times. CDR3 amino acids: CASSSTRGYTGELFF. DNA for the CDR3: TGTGCCAGCAGCTCCACTCGGGGGTACACCGGGGAGCTGTTTTTT. The chain uses TRBV7-9 and TRBJ2-2; maybe TRBD2 (6 bases). Germline V CDR1 and CDR2: SEHNR, FQNEAQ (reference sequence). CDR3 size: 15 residues. V dropped 4 bases and J dropped 3 bases, with 12 bases sitting between them.

This clonotype was seen ten or more times. The V call is TRBV5-6, the J call TRBJ2-1; D remains ambiguous. V lost 0 bases, J lost 5 bases, and 6 bases lay in between. Germline V gene lookup returns CDR1 SGHDT and CDR2 YYEEEE. There are 13 residues in the CDR3. The CDR3 nucleotides are TGTGCCAGCAGCTTGGGGCTGAACAATGAGCAGTTCTTC. Encoded protein: CASSLGLNNEQFF.

This clonotype was seen repeatedly, ten times or more. The chain joins TRBV29-1 to TRBJ1-2; the D is unclear. V dropped 1 base and J dropped 7 bases, with 16 bases sitting between them. Per the germline V gene, CDR1 is SQVTM and CDR2 is ANQGSEA. There are 14 residues in the CDR3. The CDR3 nucleotides are TGCAGCGTTGAAGTTATGGGGTCCCCAGGTGGCTACACCTTC. It translates to CSVEVMGSPGGYTF.

Ten or more counts support this clonotype. V is TRBV7-2 and J is TRBJ2-7; no clear D. Looked up from germline, CDR1 is SGHTA and CDR2 is FQGNSA. V lost 1 base and J 4 bases, leaving 11 bases between the germline ends. The CDR3 sequence is 14 residues long. The CDR3 sequence is CASSLDWAPYEQYF. The CDR3 DNA reads as TGTGCCAGCAGCTTAGACTGGGCCCCGTACGAGCAGTACTTC. The variable domain in full, completed from reference TRBV7-2 and TRBJ2-7, reads GAGVSQSPSNKVTEKGKDVELRCDPISGHTALYWYRQSLGQGLEFLIYFQGNSAPDKSGLPSDRFSAERTGGSVSTLTIQRTQQEDSAVYLCASSLDWAPYEQYFGPGTRLTVT.

The table lists this clonotype with a few counts. The CDR3 DNA sequence: TGTGCCAGCAGCTTATTAAATTATGGCGGGGACTCCTACGAGCAGTACTTC. Translated, it gives CASSLLNYGGDSYEQYF. The rearrangement uses TRBV11-2 and TRBJ2-7; possibly TRBD2 for D (6 bases). Germline CDR1 SGHAT, CDR2 FQNNGV. V was cut by 2 bases and J by 0 bases, with 17 bases left in between. This CDR3 has 17 amino acids.

This clonotype was picked up a small number of times. This chain connects TRBV20-1 to TRBJ2-7; TRBD1 aligns across 7 bases. The CDR3 sequence is 13 residues long. Germline CDR1 and CDR2: DFQATT and SNEGSKA (reference sequence). The J segment lost 4 bases and the V segment lost 4 bases, leaving 7 bases of the junction unmatched. The CDR3 sequence: CSATTGTEYEQYF. In DNA form, the CDR3 reads TGCAGTGCTACGACAGGGACGGAATACGAGCAGTACTTC.

V and J are TRBV6-2 or TRBV6-3 and TRBJ2-5, with 7 bases fitting TRBD2. V lost 5 bases to trimming and J lost 2 bases; unmatched junction nucleotides: 5. Germline CDR1 reads MNHEY; CDR2 reads SVGEGT. The CDR3 length is 14 residues. CDR3 bases: TGTGCCAGCAGTCTTTCTAGCGGTCAAGAGACCCAGTACTTC. It specifies CASSLSSGQETQYF.

Only a few counts were recorded for this clonotype. The rearrangement joins TRBV7-6 to TRBJ2-5; TRBD2 agrees at 8 bases. J was trimmed by 3 bases and V by 1 base; bases with no gene match: 1. There are 14 residues in the CDR3. Per the germline V gene, CDR1 is SGHVS and CDR2 is FNYEAQ. The CDR3 DNA reads TGTGCCAGCAGCTTAGAGGGACTAGAAGAGACCCAGTACTTC. Its protein product is CASSLEGLEETQYF.

This clonotype has at least ten counts. This sequence joins TRBV7-2 and TRBJ2-5, with no clear D. Trimming took 5 bases from V and 5 from J, leaving 15 bases between them. Per the germline V gene, CDR1 is SGHTA and CDR2 is FQGNSA. The CDR3 contains 14 residues. The chain's CDR3 is CASSPWAASETQYF. In DNA, the CDR3 is TGTGCCAGCAGCCCCTGGGCCGCTTCGGAGACCCAGTACTTC.

At least ten counts were recorded for this clonotype. The rearrangement joins TRBV7-9 to TRBJ2-3; 12 bases are a match to TRBD2. V was clipped by 2 bases and J by 6 bases; unmatched bases: 6. CDR1 SEHNR and CDR2 FQNEAQ come from the germline V gene (reference sequence). The CDR3 consists of 16 residues. In DNA form, the CDR3 reads TGTGCCAGCAGCTTACTAGCGGGGGGGCGAACGGATACGCAGTATTTT. This gives the protein CASSLLAGGRTDTQYF.

This clonotype was seen at least ten times. The conserved final phenylalanine or tryptophan is absent from the CDR3, which likely points to a read error. Because the CDR3's place on the DNA is in doubt, the DNA is left out and the CDR3 is given as listed by TCRdb. J is TRBJ1-1 and V is TRBV7-8. CDR1 and CDR2 from the germline V gene are SGHVS and FQNEAQ. The CDR3 is 9 amino acids in total, end residues counted. The CDR3 is CAISPVGPL.

J is TRBJ2-1 and V is TRBV15; the match to TRBD1 covers 9 bases. The CDR3 covers 15 residues. Germline lookup yields CDR1 LNHNV and CDR2 YYDKDF (reference sequence). Losses at the gene ends were 8 bases for V and 5 bases for J; bases not matched to a gene: 10. The CDR3 reads CATGRTGVFHNEQFF. The CDR3 coding sequence is TGTGCCACCGGGAGGACAGGGGTCTTCCACAATGAGCAGTTCTTC.

This clonotype was counted a few times. The chain carries TRBV11-2 and TRBJ2-7; a weak D match, TRBD2 (6 bases). CDR1 is SGHAT, CDR2 FQNNGV, per germline. The CDR3 length is 14 residues. The V gene lost 4 bases and the J gene lost 5 bases, with 15 bases spanning the gap. CDR3: CASSSWGLANEQYF. CDR3 nucleotide sequence: TGTGCCAGCAGCTCATGGGGACTGGCTAACGAGCAGTACTTC.

The rearrangement joins TRBV20-1 to TRBJ1-5, with a weak D call TRBD1 (5 bases). The CDR3 has 13 amino acids. V was trimmed by 7 bases and J by 0 bases, leaving 10 bases between them. The germline CDR1 and CDR2 sequences are DFQATT and SNEGSKA (reference sequence). CDR3 nucleotide sequence: TGCAGTGTCGGGGGGTATAGCAATCAGCCCCAGCATTTT. Its translation is CSVGGYSNQPQHF.

At least ten counts were recorded for this clonotype. This sequence joins TRBV11-2 and TRBJ1-2; the D is unclear. CDR1 is SGHAT, CDR2 FQNNGV, per germline. This CDR3 is built from 13 residues. The ends were cut back, 0 bases at V and 4 bases at J, with 6 bases in the middle. The CDR3 bases are TGTGCCAGCAGCTTAGATCCGGGCTATGGCTACACCTTC. As protein: CASSLDPGYGYTF. Supplemented by reference TRBV11-2 and TRBJ1-2, the full variable domain reads EAGVAQSPRYKIIEKRQSVAFWCNPISGHATLYWYQQILGQGPKLLIQFQNNGVVDDSQLPKDRFSAERLKGVDSTLKIQPAKLEDSAVYLCASSLDPGYGYTFGSGTRLTVV.